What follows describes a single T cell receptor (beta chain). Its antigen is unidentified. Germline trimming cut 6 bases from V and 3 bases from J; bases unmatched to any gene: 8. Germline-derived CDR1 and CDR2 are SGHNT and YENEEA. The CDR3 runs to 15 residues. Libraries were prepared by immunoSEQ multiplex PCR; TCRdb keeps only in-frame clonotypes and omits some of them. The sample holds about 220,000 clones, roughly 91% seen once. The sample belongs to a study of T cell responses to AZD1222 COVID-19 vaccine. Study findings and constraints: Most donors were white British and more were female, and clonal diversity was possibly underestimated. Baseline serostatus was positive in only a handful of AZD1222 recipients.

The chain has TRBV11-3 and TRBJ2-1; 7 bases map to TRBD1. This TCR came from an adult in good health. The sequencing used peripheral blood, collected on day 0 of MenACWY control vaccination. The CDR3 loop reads CASRLGQAIYNEQFF. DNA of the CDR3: TGTGCCAGCAGACTCGGACAGGCGATCTACAATGAGCAGTTCTTC.